This T cell receptor (beta chain) was observed in a study of blood T cells in healthy people across ages. Study-wide points: Changes in expanded clonotypes were possibly confounded, as the CMV status of donors was unknown. It was held that the diversity estimates obtained from one million T cells were underestimates.

Germline CDR1 and CDR2: MDHEN and SYDVKM. V lost 2 bases and J 8 bases, leaving 7 bases between the germline ends. The length of the CDR3 is 12 residues. A sample-barcoded 5' primer and a J-beta primer mix were used in a second PCR of roughly 7 to 11 cycles. Samples each returned at least 3 million CDR3-containing paired-end reads. Via MiXCR, TCRdb re-called the 5' RACE reads, giving one row per CDR3 protein. The repertoire has 600,000 to 800,000 distinct CDR3 sequences, 20% to 25% of them found once; the top ten carry about 3.6%. This clonotype has only a few counts. No antigen is known for it. The specimen sequenced was blood. J is TRBJ1-5 and V is TRBV28; no clear D. The receptor was isolated from a man in his 70s in good health. CDR3 protein: CASSLPGEPQHF. As DNA, the CDR3 is TGTGCCAGCAGTTTACCCGGGGAGCCCCAGCATTTT.